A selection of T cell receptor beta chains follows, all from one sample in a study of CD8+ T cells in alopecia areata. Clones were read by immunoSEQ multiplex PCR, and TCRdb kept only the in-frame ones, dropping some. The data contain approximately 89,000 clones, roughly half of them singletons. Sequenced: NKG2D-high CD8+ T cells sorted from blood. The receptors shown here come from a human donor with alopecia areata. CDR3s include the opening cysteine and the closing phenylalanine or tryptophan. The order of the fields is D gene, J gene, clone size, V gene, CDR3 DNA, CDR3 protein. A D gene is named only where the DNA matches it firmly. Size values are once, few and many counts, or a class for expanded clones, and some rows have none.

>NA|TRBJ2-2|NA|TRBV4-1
TGCGCCAGCAGCCCCAACAGGCGGGCCGGGGAGCTGTTTTTT
CASSPNRRAGELFF
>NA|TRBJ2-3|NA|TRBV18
TGTGCCAGCTCACCACCGGGGGGGCAGGAAGATACGCAGTATTTT
CASSPPGGQEDTQYF
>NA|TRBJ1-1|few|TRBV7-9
TGTGCCAGCAGCTTAGCTCTGACCGTGAACACTGAAGCTTTCTTT
CASSLALTVNTEAFF
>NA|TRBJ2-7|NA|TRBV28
TGTGCCAGCAGATCAATCTCGGCCTACGAGCAGTACTTC
CASRSISAYEQYF
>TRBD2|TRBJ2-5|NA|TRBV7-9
TGTGCCAGCAGCGAATCGGGAGGTGAAGAGACCCAGTACTTC
CASSESGGEETQYF
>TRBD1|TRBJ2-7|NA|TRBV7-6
TGTGCCAGCACCGTTGGACCGGGACAGGGGGCTTACGAGCAGTACTTC
CASTVGPGQGAYEQYF
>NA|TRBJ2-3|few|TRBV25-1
TGTGCCAGCAGTGGACCAGGTGCAGATACGCAGTATTTT
CASSGPGADTQYF
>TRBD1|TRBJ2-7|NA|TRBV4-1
TGCGCCAGCAGCCCGGGACAGGGCGGCTACGAGCAGTACTTC
CASSPGQGGYEQYF
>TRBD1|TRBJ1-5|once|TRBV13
TGTGCCAGCAGCGTGGGACAGGTCAATCAGCCCCAGCATTTT
CASSVGQVNQPQHF
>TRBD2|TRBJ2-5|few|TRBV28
TGTGCCAGCAGTGAATATAGCGGGGGGTTAGAGACCCAGTACTTC
CASSEYSGGLETQYF
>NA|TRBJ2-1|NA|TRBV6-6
TGTGCCAGCAGCCTCTACACAAGCTCCTACAATGAGCAGTTCTTC
CASSLYTSSYNEQFF
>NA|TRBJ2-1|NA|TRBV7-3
TGTGCCAGCAGCAACACGTCTATCCATGAGCAGTTCTTC
CASSNTSIHEQFF